This TCR beta chain was captured in a study of CD8+ T cells in alopecia areata. Reverse transcribed after extraction, RNA yielded cDNA as the sequencing template. Data came from immunoSEQ multiplex PCR; TCRdb stores just in-frame clones and leaves some out. The sample includes 110,000 or so clones, 55% to 70% seen only once; the top ten take roughly a quarter. Individuals with alopecia areata gave both lesional scalp punch biopsies and peripheral blood for collection. Whole-study results and caveats: It was lesional scalp, especially alopecia totalis/universalis, that showed higher clonality than normal scalp.

V was pared by 9 bases and J by 4 bases, with 8 bases of the junction left unmatched. The CDR3 has 13 residues. The V gene's germline CDR1 is MNHEY and CDR2 SMNVEV (reference sequence). On this clone itself: Its specificity is not known.

The source material was NKG2D-low CD8+ T cells sorted from blood. The sequence was collected from a human donor with alopecia areata. The chain has TRBV27 and TRBJ2-7; 8 nucleotides line up with TRBD2. CDR3 protein: CASRSGSRYEQYF. Here the CDR3 DNA reads TGTGCCAGTCGAAGCGGGAGCCGGTACGAGCAGTACTTC.